What follows are 7 T cell receptor beta chains derived from one specimen sequenced in a study of tumor-infiltrating lymphocytes in primary liver carcinoma. The researchers produced TCR beta cDNA from 500 to 550 ng total RNA with a constant-region primer. Libraries for TCR beta were built through three nested multiplex PCR rounds, which together made up a slightly modified ARM-PCR procedure. The opening two PCR rounds, nine to eleven cycles each, paired TRBV1-TRBV30 forward primers with a C-beta reverse primer. A single record per CDR3 protein comes from TCRdb applying MiXCR to the multiplex PCR reads. The sample contains fewer than 30,000 distinct CDR3 sequences, 60% to 85% of which appear only once. Starting material for RNA and DNA co-extraction consisted of roughly 19-30 mg of unsorted bulk tissue. Specimen: liver tumor tissue from sampling region 3. Subset noted: tumor region T3, left-lateral pole. These receptors were obtained from a man aged 35 to 55 with primary liver carcinoma and hepatitis B virus infection.

This chain links TRBV6-5 with TRBJ2-1; 9 bases align to TRBD1. V was pared by 6 bases and J by 6 bases, with 3 bases of the junction left unmatched. Germline V gene data show CDR1 as MNHEY and CDR2 as SVGAGI. The CDR3 has 13 amino acids. The CDR3 is CASSGQGSNEQFF. CDR3 bases: TGTGCCAGCAGCGGACAGGGGAGCAATGAGCAGTTCTTC.

In regard to this clonotype: An end of the junction does not agree with germline; a read error may underlie this. J is TRBJ2-7 and V is TRBV12-3 or TRBV12-4; 7 bases map to TRBD1. The CDR3 sequence is 13 residues long. The chain's CDR3 is CASGRGQSYGQYF. The CDR3 nucleotides are TGTGCCAGCGGACGGGGACAGAGCTACGGGCAGTACTTC.

With regard to this clonotype: The junction and the germline gene differ at one end; a read error may be behind it. The J gene is TRBJ2-3, the V gene TRBV4-2; TRBD2 might be the D (5 bases). The CDR3 has 15 residues. The germline V gene encodes CDR1 LGHNA and CDR2 YNFKEQ. The CDR3 loop reads CVSCQEKGVSDTQYF. Written as DNA, the CDR3 is TGTGTCAGCTGCCAAGAGAAGGGAGTGTCAGATACGCAGTATTTT.

This rearrangement joins TRBV19 to TRBJ1-5; perhaps TRBD1 as D (5 bases). The CDR3 spans 15 residues. Germline V gives CDR1 LNHDA, CDR2 SQIVND (reference sequence). Trimming pared 7 bases from V and 5 bases from J, leaving 18 bases between. The DNA for the CDR3 is TGTGCCAGTACTATGACCCCGGGGGGATATCAGCCCCAGCATTTT. Translated: CASTMTPGGYQPQHF.

This clonotype was observed a single time. The CDR3 does not close with the conserved phenylalanine or tryptophan, likely indicating a read error. This rearrangement joins TRBV25-1 to TRBJ1-4; TRBD1 matches at 8 bases. Germline CDR1 is MGHDK and CDR2 is SYGVNS. V was clipped by 4 bases and J by 8 bases; unmatched bases: 9. The CDR3 has 15 residues. The CDR3, as DNA: TGTGCCAGCAGTGGAGGCGGACAGGGAGGGGAAAAACTGTTTTCT. It translates to CASSGGGQGGEKLFS.

This clonotype was detected many times. The CDR3 bases are TGTGCCAGCAGCGCGGCGGGGGCGGTGGATCAGCCCCAGCATTTT. This sequence encodes CASSAAGAVDQPQHF. The V call is TRBV9, the J call TRBJ1-5, with a weak D call TRBD1 (6 bases). The CDR3 totals 15 residues. Germline V lookup: CDR1 SGDLS, CDR2 YYNGEE. The V end lost 3 bases, the J end lost 5 bases, and 15 bases lay between the germline ends.

Of note for this clonotype: The junction departs from the called germline gene at one end, perhaps through a read error. CDR3 sequence (DNA): TGTACCAGCAATAAGGGACATGCGGGAGTCTACAATGAGCAGTTCTTC. It specifies CTSNKGHAGVYNEQFF. The chain has TRBV6-1 and TRBJ2-1, with a tentative D call TRBD2 (7 bases). Looked up from germline, CDR1 is MNHNS and CDR2 is SASEGT. The length of the CDR3 is 16 residues.